These 14 T cell receptor beta chains share one sample of origin, sequenced in a study of T cell responses to AZD1222 COVID-19 vaccine. The data were produced by immunoSEQ multiplex PCR, yet TCRdb's version contains in-frame clones alone and is incomplete. The sample consists of approximately 130,000 clones, over 85% of them appearing once. The sample in question was peripheral blood, obtained on day 0 of AZD1222 vaccination. The receptors were gathered from an adult in good health.

The chain joins TRBV28 to TRBJ2-7, with TRBD2 matching over 7 bases. Germline V gene lookup returns CDR1 MDHEN and CDR2 SYDVKM. J was trimmed by 0 bases and V by 8 bases; bases with no gene match: 10. The length of the CDR3 is 15 residues. In nucleotides, the CDR3 is TGTGCCAGCGGTCCTCGTCCGGGAGGCTCCTACGAGCAGTACTTC. This sequence encodes CASGPRPGGSYEQYF.

This chain uses TRBV29-1 with TRBJ2-7; 10 bases match TRBD2. V lost 1 base to trimming and J lost 1 base; unmatched junction nucleotides: 1. The CDR3 has 14 amino acids. Looked up from germline, CDR1 is SQVTM and CDR2 is ANQGSEA. CDR3 residues: CSVEGTSGSYEQYF. In nucleotides, the CDR3 is TGCAGCGTTGAAGGGACTAGCGGTTCCTACGAGCAGTACTTC.

The V and J genes are TRBV5-1 and TRBJ2-1, with 7 positions matching TRBD2. The CDR3 length is 15 residues. J was trimmed by 8 bases and V by 3 bases; bases with no gene match: 11. Germline V gives CDR1 SGHRS, CDR2 YFSETQ. The CDR3: CASSSAGAQFHEQFF. CDR3 DNA: TGCGCCAGCAGCTCGGCGGGAGCTCAGTTCCATGAGCAGTTCTTC.

The chain is built from TRBV3-1 (or the pseudogene TRBV3-2) and TRBJ2-6, with D hard to call. The V end lost 1 base, the J end lost 0 bases, and 1 base lay between the germline ends. From germline, CDR1 is LGHDT and CDR2 YNNKEL (reference sequence). The CDR3 length is 14 residues. Here the CDR3 reads CASSQGSGANVLTF. CDR3 DNA sequence: TGTGCCAGCAGCCAAGGCTCTGGGGCCAACGTCCTGACTTTC.

The CDR3 DNA reads as TGTGCCAGCTCACCAGGAACTAGCGGCTACAATGAGCAGTTCTTC. The encoded protein is CASSPGTSGYNEQFF. This chain joins TRBV18 and TRBJ2-1; TRBD2 agrees at 8 bases. Losses at the gene ends were 2 bases for V and 3 bases for J; bases not matched to a gene: 3. CDR1 and CDR2 (germline): KGHSH, LQKENI. The CDR3 contains 15 residues. The whole variable domain, filled in from reference TRBV18 and TRBJ2-1, reads NAGVMQNPRHLVRRRGQEARLRCSPMKGHSHVYWYRQLPEEGLKFMVYLQKENIIDESGMPKERFSAEFPKEGPSILRIQQVVRGDSAAYFCASSPGTSGYNEQFFGPGTRLTVL.

The gene calls are TRBV3-1 (or the pseudogene TRBV3-2) and TRBJ1-6, with D tentatively TRBD1 (6 bases). The V end was cut by 5 bases, the J end by 7 bases, with 15 bases between. CDR1 and CDR2 (germline): LGHDT, YNNKEL (reference sequence). The CDR3 is 15 residues long. The CDR3 region is CASSDTGTRNSPLHF. The CDR3 region has the DNA TGTGCCAGCAGCGACACCGGGACACGGAATTCACCCCTCCACTTT.

DNA for the CDR3: TGTGCCAGCAGGCAGGGGGCAACTAGCACAGATACGCAGTATTTT. It yields the protein CASRQGATSTDTQYF. The chain joins TRBV2 to TRBJ2-3, with TRBD1 matching over 8 bases. The CDR3 has 15 residues. V was pared by 6 bases and J by 0 bases, with 5 bases of the junction left unmatched. The V gene's germline CDR1 is SNHLY and CDR2 FYNNEI.

The chain employs TRBV20-1 and TRBJ1-5, with D uncertain. The CDR3 covers 14 residues. The germline V and J ends were trimmed by 3 bases and 0 bases, with 9 bases remaining between them. Germline V lookup: CDR1 DFQATT, CDR2 SNEGSKA (reference sequence). Written as DNA, the CDR3 is TGCAGTGCTAGTGGCCAATATAGCAATCAGCCCCAGCATTTT. Its protein product is CSASGQYSNQPQHF.

This chain joins TRBV3-1 (or the pseudogene TRBV3-2) and TRBJ2-5; perhaps TRBD2 as D (6 bases). Trimming removed 1 base at V and 7 bases at J, with 16 bases between. Germline V gene lookup returns CDR1 LGHDT and CDR2 YNNKEL (reference sequence). This CDR3 has 15 residues. The chain's CDR3 is CASSQGGTRYGTQYF. The CDR3 coding sequence is TGTGCCAGCAGCCAAGGTGGGACTCGTTACGGGACCCAGTACTTC.

The gene calls are TRBV4-1 and TRBJ2-7; tentatively, D is TRBD1 (6 bases). CDR1 and CDR2 (germline): MGHRA, YSYEKL. The V gene lost 3 bases and the J gene lost 7 bases, with 7 bases spanning the gap. The CDR3 runs 11 residues. The CDR3 reads CASSHGTEQYF. CDR3 nucleotide sequence: TGCGCCAGCAGCCATGGGACAGAGCAGTACTTC.

In this sample, this clone turned up once. J is TRBJ1-2 and V is TRBV5-1; 7 positions match TRBD1. There are 16 residues in the CDR3. Germline trimming cut 5 bases from V and 2 bases from J; bases unmatched to any gene: 12. Germline V gene data show CDR1 as SGHRS and CDR2 as YFSETQ. CDR3 bases: TGCGCCAGCAGTCCCGGGACAGCCTCGCGGAACTATGGCTACACCTTC. Its protein is CASSPGTASRNYGYTF.

The chain has TRBV28 and TRBJ1-2, with 10 nucleotides matching TRBD1. This CDR3 is 14 amino acids long. The germline V gene has CDR1 MDHEN and CDR2 SYDVKM. The V and J ends lost 6 bases and 6 bases, in that order; junction bases with no gene match: 7. The CDR3 nucleotides read TGTGCCAGCAGGACGACAGGGGGCGTAGATGGCTACACCTTC. This encodes CASRTTGGVDGYTF.

The genes are TRBV7-3 and TRBJ1-2; D is possibly TRBD1 (5 bases). The CDR3 has 16 residues. The germline V and J ends were trimmed by 2 bases and 7 bases, with 20 bases remaining between them. The germline gives CDR1 SGHTA, CDR2 FQGTGA. In DNA, the CDR3 is TGTGCCAGCAGCTTATCAGGATCCGTCAGGGTCTCTGGCTACACCTTC. Its protein is CASSLSGSVRVSGYTF.

The chain links TRBV5-1 to TRBJ2-3, with 7 bases identical to TRBD1. The junction had 4 bases not matched to a gene; V was cut back by 2 bases and J by 1 base. CDR3 length: 15 residues. CDR1 SGHRS and CDR2 YFSETQ come from the germline V gene. The CDR3 spells CASSLQGTGTDTQYF. The CDR3 DNA sequence: TGCGCCAGCAGCTTACAGGGGACCGGCACAGATACGCAGTATTTT.